These 10 T cell receptor beta chains share one sample of origin, sequenced in a study of blood T cell repertoires in COVID-19. TCRdb's copy holds only in-frame clones and misses some; the assay was immunoSEQ multiplex PCR. The table shows about 190,000 clones, with roughly 78% occurring only once. Sequences were obtained from peripheral blood. These receptors originate from a woman older than 75 with active or convalescent COVID-19.

V gene TRBV19 combines with J gene TRBJ1-1, with 8 bases identical to TRBD1. Trimming cost V 7 bases and J 4 bases; bases outside gene matches: 14. CDR1 is LNHDA, CDR2 SQIVND, per germline (reference sequence). The CDR3 consists of 16 residues. The CDR3 sequence: CASTLSYWGQATEAFF. The CDR3 DNA is TGTGCCAGTACATTAAGTTATTGGGGACAGGCCACTGAAGCTTTCTTT.

The rearrangement uses TRBV5-4 and TRBJ1-2; 7 bases are shared with TRBD1. The CDR3 totals 15 residues. Germline values: CDR1 SGHNT, CDR2 YYREEE (reference sequence). J gave up 0 bases and V 4 bases, and 6 bases lay outside the gene matches. The CDR3 sequence is CASSRAGTANYGYTF. The CDR3 nucleotides read TGTGCCAGCAGCAGGGCCGGGACAGCTAACTATGGCTACACCTTC.

The gene calls are TRBV2 and TRBJ1-2; D call uncertain. The CDR3 spans 13 residues. Deletions cut 5 bases from V and 2 bases from J, with 9 bases between. In germline, CDR1 is SNHLY, CDR2 FYNNEI. In DNA form, the CDR3 reads TGTGCCAGCAGTTCCGGGAACAACTATGGCTACACCTTC. It encodes CASSSGNNYGYTF.

The chain carries TRBV19 and TRBJ1-1, with 10 bases aligning to TRBD1. The CDR3 has 15 amino acids. Germline trimming cut 7 bases from V and 4 bases from J; bases unmatched to any gene: 9. CDR1 is LNHDA, CDR2 SQIVND, per germline (reference sequence). CDR3 sequence: CASTSSGTGATEAFF. DNA for the CDR3: TGTGCCAGTACCTCTTCCGGGACAGGGGCCACTGAAGCTTTCTTT.

In its sample, this clone was seen once. The chain employs TRBV27 and TRBJ1-5; 10 bases align to TRBD1. CDR1 MNHEY and CDR2 SMNVEV come from the germline V gene (reference sequence). The CDR3 contains 17 residues. J gave up 2 bases and V 5 bases, and 9 bases lay outside the gene matches. The CDR3 nucleotides are TGTGCCAGCAGTCCCGGGACAGGGGTCGGAGGCAATCAGCCCCAGCATTTT. It specifies CASSPGTGVGGNQPQHF.

J is TRBJ2-2 and V is TRBV6-2 or TRBV6-3, with 10 nucleotides matching TRBD2. The CDR3 spans 19 residues. Germline V gives CDR1 MNHEY, CDR2 SVGEGT. V gave up 4 bases and J gave up 3 bases; unmatched junction bases: 14. The CDR3 here is CASSWLFLGLAGDTGELFF. The CDR3 nucleotides are TGTGCCAGCAGTTGGCTCTTTCTTGGGCTAGCGGGGGACACCGGGGAGCTGTTTTTT.

This clone was counted once. The chain combines TRBV19 with TRBJ2-7; the D is unclear. The CDR3 extends over 14 amino acids. Germline values: CDR1 LNHDA, CDR2 SQIVND (reference sequence). V lost 3 bases and J 2 bases, leaving 11 bases between the germline ends. CDR3: CASSILTEPYEQYF. The CDR3 coding sequence is TGTGCCAGTAGTATCTTAACAGAGCCCTACGAGCAGTACTTC.

This chain uses TRBV19 with TRBJ2-7; D possibly corresponds to TRBD1 (6 bases). This CDR3 has 17 residues. V dropped 6 bases and J dropped 1 base, with 22 bases sitting between them. The V gene's germline CDR1 is LNHDA and CDR2 SQIVND (reference sequence). The CDR3 protein is CASRPTGSTRLSYEQYF. The CDR3 coding sequence is TGTGCCAGTAGGCCGACAGGAAGCACAAGGCTATCCTACGAGCAGTACTTC.

This chain uses TRBV5-8 with TRBJ2-3; the D gene is possibly TRBD2 (6 bases). Trimming shortened V by 2 bases and J by 2 bases, and 9 bases separated the two germline ends. The CDR3 consists of 14 residues. Germline V gives CDR1 SGHTS, CDR2 YDEGEE. DNA of the CDR3: TGTGCCAGCAGCTTACGGGGGAACACAGATACGCAGTATTTT. It yields the protein CASSLRGNTDTQYF.

The rearrangement uses TRBV5-5 and TRBJ1-3, with 7 bases fitting TRBD1. The CDR3 contains 16 residues. V lost 4 bases and J lost 0; bases outside the gene matches: 7. Germline CDR1 SGHKS, CDR2 YYEKEE (reference sequence). The CDR3 sequence: CASSGGQALSGNTIYF. For the CDR3, the DNA is TGTGCCAGCAGCGGCGGACAGGCCCTCTCTGGAAACACCATATATTTT.